This TCR beta chain is from a study of T cell responses to AZD1222 COVID-19 vaccine (TCRdb year 2021). About the full investigation: TCR sequencing was performed for approximately 240 trial participants, of whom roughly 200 were given two doses of AZD1222 and around 25 were given two doses of MenACWY control vaccine. Trial participants were enrolled by age into subgroups of 18-55, 56-69 and 70-plus years, and around 140, 26 and 57 TCR-sequenced participants, respectively, were included in these subgroups. The paper as a whole reports these results and caveats: Conclusions about previously exposed vaccinees are limited because only five to seven AZD1222 recipients were SARS-CoV-2 seropositive at baseline. After two AZD1222 doses, both the breadth and the depth of spike-specific TCRs were significantly higher than at day 0 and than in MenACWY recipients. Nearly half of unique spike-specific TCRs reportedly recognized epitopes outside regions mutated in the B.1.351 and B.1.1.7 variants. Most participants were white British and females outnumbered males, and the authors suggested that clonal diversity may have been underestimated. The whole spike protein was spanned by vaccine-associated CD4 TCRs, and dominant responses were seen in regions 160-218 and 743-854. Because no samples from the day 14 peak response were available, repertoires could be characterized only after the peak T cell response. In the small 56-69-year group, the increase in depth fell short of significance, most likely because of low power.

With respect to this clone: The specificity of this receptor is unknown. Base qualities are not at hand, and no much larger clone is one base apart.

The CDR3 regions of human TCRbeta chains were analyzed by immunosequencing. In the authors' own workflow: TCRs in the repertoires were matched against a reference library of SARS-CoV-2-specific TCRs that had been generated with the MIRA antigen-specificity platform. Breadth meant the fraction of unique TCRs that were SARS-CoV-2-associated, whereas depth meant the fraction of total T cells that were SARS-CoV-2-associated. Each spike-specific TCR was assigned to its reactive spike region and to a CD4 or CD8 class using the MIRA data. Log10-transformed breadth and depth values were compared by one-way ANOVA with Sidak's multiple comparisons tests. This is the immuneACCESS table as TCRdb keeps it, with only in-frame sequences that have V and J called. A part of the clones is gone; compared with another copy, unresolved V genes explain less than half, and the rest is unexplained. That table is the source of V, J and clone size, and D and trimming were worked out from the DNA. In this sample the table shows about 100,000 clones, 85% to 95% of which occur a single time. The top ten clones comprise about 6.8% of the sample.

Trimmed from V: 0 bases; trimmed from J: 0 bases; junction bases lacking a gene match: 8. Counted from cysteine to phenylalanine, this CDR3 has 18 amino acids. Here the CDR3 DNA is all that survives: 54 bases in frame from base 1. CDR1 and CDR2 were assigned from the germline V gene as MGHRA and YSYEKL. Explained via the paper, the time point label denotes: about 28 days (+/-7) after the second vaccine dose. AZD1222 recipients with second doses at about 4 weeks or about 12 weeks were pooled, because spike-specific TCR depth and breadth did not differ between schedules. Vaccinee samples came from UK trials COV001 and COV002, including a single-blind randomized controlled phase 2/3 trial of AZD1222 (ChAdOx1 nCoV-19) in healthy adults. For TCRbeta chain sequencing, PBMC samples were collected from trial participants at day 0 and at day 28 after the second dose.

Sample: peripheral blood, taken 28 days after the second AZD1222 dose. The chain employs TRBV4-1 and TRBJ2-5, with 9 middle bases fitting TRBD2. This TCR was recovered from an adult who received the AZD1222 COVID-19 vaccine. CDR3 region: CASSQEASGKGYQETQYF. The sequenced DNA is TGCGCCAGCAGCCAAGAGGCTAGCGGGAAAGGGTACCAAGAGACCCAGTACTTC.